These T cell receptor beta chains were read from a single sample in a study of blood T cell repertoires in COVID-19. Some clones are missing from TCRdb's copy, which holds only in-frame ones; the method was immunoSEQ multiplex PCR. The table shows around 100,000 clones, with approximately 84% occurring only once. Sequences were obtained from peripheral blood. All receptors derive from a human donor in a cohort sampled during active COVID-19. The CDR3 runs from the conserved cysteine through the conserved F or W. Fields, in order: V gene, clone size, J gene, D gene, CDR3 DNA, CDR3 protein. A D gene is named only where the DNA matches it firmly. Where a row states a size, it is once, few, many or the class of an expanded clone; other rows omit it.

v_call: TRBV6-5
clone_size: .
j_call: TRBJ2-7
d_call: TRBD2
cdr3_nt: TGTGCCAGCAGGCCGATGGCGGGAGCAACCTACGAGCAGTACTTC
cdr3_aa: CASRPMAGATYEQYF

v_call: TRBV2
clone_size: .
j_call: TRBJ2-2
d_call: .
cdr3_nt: TGTGCCAGCAAGTGGGGAGATTGGACGAACACCGGGGAGCTGTTTTTT
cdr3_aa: CASKWGDWTNTGELFF

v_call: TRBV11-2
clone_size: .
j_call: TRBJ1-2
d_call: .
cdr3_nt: TGTGCCAGCAGCAAAACAGGTTCGGCTAACTATGGCTACACCTTC
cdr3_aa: CASSKTGSANYGYTF

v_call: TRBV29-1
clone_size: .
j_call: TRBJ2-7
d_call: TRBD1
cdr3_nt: TGCAGCGTTGTAAGAGGGGACAGTGGCGAGCAGTACTTC
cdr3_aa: CSVVRGDSGEQYF

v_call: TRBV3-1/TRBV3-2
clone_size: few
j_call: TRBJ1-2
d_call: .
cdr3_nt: TGTGCCAGCTCCGTAGGGGAGGAGAGTTCTTCCGGCTACACCTTC
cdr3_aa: CASSVGEESSSGYTF

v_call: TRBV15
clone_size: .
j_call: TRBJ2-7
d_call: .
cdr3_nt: TGTGCCACCTCTAGGGGAACCTACGAGCAGTACTTC
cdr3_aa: CATSRGTYEQYF

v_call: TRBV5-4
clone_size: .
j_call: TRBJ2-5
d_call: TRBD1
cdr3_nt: TGTGCCAGCAGCTCACCCCAGGGGGCAGATTTGGAGACCCAGTACTTC
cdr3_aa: CASSSPQGADLETQYF

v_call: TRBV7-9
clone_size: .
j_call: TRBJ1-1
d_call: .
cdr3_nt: TGTGCCAGCAGCTTAGCGGAGGCAGGGGCCGTCTTT
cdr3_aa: CASSLAEAGAVF

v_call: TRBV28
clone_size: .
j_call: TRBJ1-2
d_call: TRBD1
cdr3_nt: TGTGCCAGCAGTTTGGTTAGGGGGCCTGGCTATGGCTACACCTTC
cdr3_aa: CASSLVRGPGYGYTF

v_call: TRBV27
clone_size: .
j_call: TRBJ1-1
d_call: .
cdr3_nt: TGTGCCAGCAGTCCCAGCACGGGACACATGAACACTGAAGCTTTCTTT
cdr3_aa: CASSPSTGHMNTEAFF

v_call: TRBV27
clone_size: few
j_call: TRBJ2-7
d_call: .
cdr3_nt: TGTGCCAGCAGTTTCAGTGGCAGCGCCTACGAGCAGTACTTC
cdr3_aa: CASSFSGSAYEQYF

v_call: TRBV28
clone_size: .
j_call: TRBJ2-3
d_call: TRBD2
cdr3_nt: TGTGCCAGCAGTTTGGGAGGGAGCACAGATACGCAGTATTTT
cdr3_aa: CASSLGGSTDTQYF

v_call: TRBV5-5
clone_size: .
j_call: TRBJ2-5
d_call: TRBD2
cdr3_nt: TGTGCCAGCAGCCTTATACTAGCGGGGGGCCCTCAAGAGACCCAGTACTTC
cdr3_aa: CASSLILAGGPQETQYF

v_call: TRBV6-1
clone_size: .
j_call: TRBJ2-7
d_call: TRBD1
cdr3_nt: TGTGCCAGCAGTGAAGCGACAGGGGCCTCCTCCTACGAGCAGTACTTC
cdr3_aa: CASSEATGASSYEQYF

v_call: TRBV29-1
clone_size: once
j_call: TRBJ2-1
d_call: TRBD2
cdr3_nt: TGCAGCGTTACTAGCGTCGCAGCCAATGAGCAGTTCTTC
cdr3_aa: CSVTSVAANEQFF

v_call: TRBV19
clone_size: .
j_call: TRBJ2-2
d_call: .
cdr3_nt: TGTGCCAGTAGTACCCTAGACCCTTTCGGGGAGCTGTTTTTT
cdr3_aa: CASSTLDPFGELFF

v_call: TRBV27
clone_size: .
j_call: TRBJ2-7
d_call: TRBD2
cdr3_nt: TGTGCCAGCAGTTTATCTTGGCGGGAGGAGTCCTACGAGCAGTACTTC
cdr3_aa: CASSLSWREESYEQYF

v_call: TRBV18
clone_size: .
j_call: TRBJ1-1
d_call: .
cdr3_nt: TGTGCCAGCTCACCAGAACAAGAAAACACTGAAGCTTTCTTT
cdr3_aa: CASSPEQENTEAFF

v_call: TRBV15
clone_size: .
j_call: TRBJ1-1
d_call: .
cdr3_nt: TGTGCCACCAGCAGAGTGGGATTGGGGAGGGCTTTCTTT
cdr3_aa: CATSRVGLGRAFF

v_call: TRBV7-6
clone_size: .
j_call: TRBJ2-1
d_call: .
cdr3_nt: TGTGCCAGCAGCTTACGGTGGGGGGGCGCGGGGCCAAATGAGCAGTTCTTC
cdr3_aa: CASSLRWGGAGPNEQFF

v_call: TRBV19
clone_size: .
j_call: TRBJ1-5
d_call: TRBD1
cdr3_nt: TGTGCCAGTAGCGGGACAGCACTCAATCAGCCCCAGCATTTT
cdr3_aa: CASSGTALNQPQHF

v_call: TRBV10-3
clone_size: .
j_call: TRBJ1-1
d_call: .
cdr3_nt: TGTGCCATCAGGACAATAGACAGGTCTGGGACTGAAGCTTTCTTT
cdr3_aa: CAIRTIDRSGTEAFF